This TCR beta chain came from a study of blood T cell repertoires in COVID-19. Study-level background: Sources were T cells, B-cell-depleted T cells, or PBMCs; the material itself was cDNA or gDNA.

Trimming took off 6 bases at V and 0 bases at J, with 13 bases between the two ends. CDR3 length equals 14 residues. From germline, CDR1 is SQVTM and CDR2 ANQGSEA. Sequencing used immunoSEQ multiplex PCR; TCRdb keeps in-frame clones, though not all of them. The sample shows about 70,000 clones, around 90% of them seen only once. This TCR came from a human donor in a cohort sampled during active COVID-19. The sequenced sample was peripheral blood. The chain links TRBV29-1 to TRBJ2-3; D perhaps matches TRBD2 (5 bases). The CDR3, as DNA: TGCAGCGTAAGCCGGGGTTCTAGCACAGATACGCAGTATTTT. Translated, it gives CSVSRGSSTDTQYF.